The clone carrying this TCR beta chain was observed once. CDR3-region Arm-PCR and iRepertoire HTBI primers produced the TCR beta libraries. TCRdb re-called the multiplex PCR reads with MiXCR, one entry per CDR3 protein. The table shows 440,000 or so distinct CDR3 sequences, with 14% to 15% occurring only once. This record belongs to a study of regulatory T cells in long-lasting Graves disease. Documented time point: newly diagnosed GD, antithyroid drugs for less than 3 months. Construction of the TCR library relied on RNA isolated from PBMCs. Germline V gene sequence: CDR1 SGHVS, CDR2 FQNEAQ. The CDR3 is made up of 17 amino acids. The V end lost 5 bases, the J end lost 4 bases, and 23 bases lay between the germline ends. Another study also made use of these data, one on T cells in Graves' hyperthyroidism and ophthalmopathy. That publication notes: Each diagnosis drew on symptoms, thyroxine, TRAb, thyroid ultrasound and orbital computed tomography findings.

Sequenced material: peripheral blood mononuclear cells (PBMCs), taken at new diagnosis, from a patient treated with antithyroid drugs. This TCR derives from a woman in her twenties or thirties with Graves disease. The J gene is TRBJ1-1, the V gene TRBV7-8; the D gene is possibly TRBD1 (6 bases). The CDR3 DNA follows: TGTGCCAGCAGCCTGATACCGATTGGAGGGGGAGGCACTGAAGCTTTCTTT. It translates to CASSLIPIGGGGTEAFF.